The next 10 T cell receptor beta chains were all read from a single sample in a study of shared clonotypes between healthy human individuals. The naive CD8 subset, CD45RO-negative cells positively selected for CCR7, excluded terminally differentiated effector memory CD45RA+ cells. Repertoires were generated with immunoSEQ multiplex PCR, while TCRdb's copy carries only in-frame clones and drops some. The data hold 1.5 million to 2.5 million clones, with 85% to 95% observed a single time. Sequenced material: naive CD8+ T cells sorted from blood. The origin of the receptors is a man aged 18 to 30 in good health.

The V call is TRBV9, the J call TRBJ2-5; TRBD1 or TRBD2 may be the D gene (5 bases each). This CDR3 is 15 amino acids long. CDR1 is SGDLS, CDR2 YYNGEE, per germline. V dropped 3 bases and J dropped 5 bases, with 17 bases sitting between them. The CDR3 coding sequence is TGTGCCAGCAGCGCCATCGGGACGGAGAGGGAGACCCAGTACTTC. It translates to CASSAIGTERETQYF.

V is TRBV2 and J is TRBJ2-3; D is uncertain. Trimming cost V 9 bases and J 5 bases, with 9 bases left between them. This CDR3 has 11 amino acids. Germline V CDR1 and CDR2: SNHLY, FYNNEI. DNA of the CDR3: TGTGCCAGTGGTATCGGAGATACGCAGTATTTT. This translates into CASGIGDTQYF.

The rearrangement joins TRBV11-2 to TRBJ1-6; D unclear. The ends were cut back, 1 base at V and 9 bases at J, with 7 bases in the middle. Germline V gives CDR1 SGHAT, CDR2 FQNNGV. CDR3 size: 13 residues. The DNA of the CDR3 is TGTGCCAGCAGCTTAGGGAACTCTTCACCCCTCCACTTT. It yields the protein CASSLGNSSPLHF.

The chain uses TRBV11-2 and TRBJ2-7; D tentatively fits TRBD1 or TRBD2 (7 bases each). Trimming removed 10 bases from V and 0 bases from J, with 13 bases in between. The germline gives CDR1 SGHAT, CDR2 FQNNGV. The CDR3 totals 13 residues. CDR3 protein: CATGRGLSYEQYF. CDR3 DNA: TGTGCCACTGGGAGGGGGCTCTCCTACGAGCAGTACTTC.

This sequence joins TRBV2 and TRBJ2-7; D is perhaps TRBD2 (6 bases). The length of the CDR3 is 13 residues. Trimming removed 2 bases at V and 6 bases at J, with 11 bases between. Germline V gene lookup returns CDR1 SNHLY and CDR2 FYNNEI. Here the CDR3 reads CASSEKEGIEQYF. CDR3 nucleotide sequence: TGTGCCAGCAGTGAAAAGGAGGGGATCGAGCAGTACTTC.

The chain links TRBV28 to TRBJ1-5; D possibly corresponds to TRBD1 (6 bases). Per the germline V gene, CDR1 is MDHEN and CDR2 is SYDVKM. Between the trimmed V and J ends, which lost 6 bases and 5 bases, there was a span of 11 bases. The length of the CDR3 is 13 residues. The CDR3, as DNA: TGTGCCAGCAGGCAGACAGGTGATCAGCCCCAGCATTTT. Translating it yields CASRQTGDQPQHF.

This rearrangement joins TRBV27 to TRBJ1-6; D remains ambiguous. V was pared by 3 bases and J by 9 bases, with 9 bases between. This CDR3 is built from 13 residues. The germline gives CDR1 MNHEY, CDR2 SMNVEV (reference sequence). CDR3 sequence: CASSFYGGSPLHF. Written as DNA, the CDR3 is TGTGCCAGCAGTTTTTACGGCGGTTCACCCCTCCACTTT.

V is TRBV18 and J is TRBJ1-1, with unresolved D. V gave up 6 bases and J gave up 4 bases, with 15 bases separating them. The CDR3 length is 14 residues. Germline lookup yields CDR1 KGHSH and CDR2 LQKENI. The CDR3 loop reads CASSLAVTGTEAFF. Written as DNA, the CDR3 is TGTGCCAGCTCCCTAGCGGTTACCGGCACTGAAGCTTTCTTT.

This chain uses TRBV28 with TRBJ1-1, with D unresolved. This CDR3 comprises 13 residues. Germline values: CDR1 MDHEN, CDR2 SYDVKM. The ends were cut back, 2 bases at V and 3 bases at J, with 7 bases in the middle. The CDR3 reads CASSLDTDTEAFF. CDR3 DNA: TGTGCCAGCAGTTTAGACACCGACACTGAAGCTTTCTTT.

The genes are TRBV7-9 and TRBJ1-2, with D tentatively TRBD1 (6 bases). The CDR3 runs 14 residues. V shed 5 bases and J shed 5 bases, with 15 bases lying between them. Germline V gene sequence: CDR1 SEHNR, CDR2 FQNEAQ (reference sequence). Written as DNA, the CDR3 is TGTGCCAGCAGCCCTCCAGGGGTTGGGTATGGCTACACCTTC. This encodes CASSPPGVGYGYTF.